Below are 29 T cell receptor beta chains sequenced from a single sample in a study of blood T cells in healthy people across ages. A sample-barcoded 5' primer and a J-beta primer mix were used in a second PCR of roughly 7 to 11 cycles. TCRdb called the 5' RACE reads again in MiXCR, with one record for every CDR3 protein. The table has 1.5 million to 2 million distinct CDR3 sequences, about 30% seen once. The sequenced material came from blood. The receptors stem from a woman in her thirties in good health.

This clonotype has at least ten counts. The chain uses TRBV29-1 and TRBJ1-1, with a possible D match to TRBD1 (5 bases). In germline, CDR1 is SQVTM, CDR2 ANQGSEA. This CDR3 spans 13 amino acids. Trimming left V 2 bases short and J 6 bases short, with 13 bases between. The CDR3 nucleotides are TGCAGCGTTGAATCGGCCCGAGGGGCTGAAGCTTTCTTT. This translates into CSVESARGAEAFF.

As to this clonotype: A much larger clone is a single base away; this may be a read error. This chain joins TRBV28 and TRBJ2-4; D gene unclear. CDR3 length: 12 residues. CDR1 and CDR2 from the germline V gene are MDHEN and SYDVKM. The CDR3 DNA sequence: TGTGCCAGCAGTCGTAGACAAAACACTCAGTACTTC. It codes for CASSRRQNTQYF. Variable domain in full (rest from reference TRBV28 and TRBJ2-4): DVKVTQSSRYLVKRTGEKVFLECVQDMDHENMFWYRQDPGLGLRLIYFSYDVKMKEKGDIPEGYSVSREKKERFSLILESASTNQTSMYLCASSRRQNTQYFGAGTRLSVL.

As regards this clonotype: This clone may be a read error of a much larger clone one base away. This sequence joins TRBV12-3 or TRBV12-4 and TRBJ2-7; weak D call: TRBD2 (5 bases). The CDR3 sequence is 12 residues long. The V end lost 5 bases, the J end lost 8 bases, and 13 bases lay between the germline ends. This chain's CDR3 is CASSTAGEKQYF. CDR3 DNA: TGTGCCAGCAGTACCGCCGGGGAGAAGCAGTACTTC.

This clonotype was picked up many times. J is TRBJ1-2 and V is TRBV5-5, with 7 bases that match TRBD1. V was clipped by 7 bases and J by 0 bases; unmatched bases: 9. Per the germline V gene, CDR1 is SGHKS and CDR2 is YYEKEE (reference sequence). This CDR3 region has 15 residues. This CDR3 reads CASGQRDRANYGYTF. The CDR3 coding sequence is TGTGCCAGCGGCCAACGGGACAGAGCTAACTATGGCTACACCTTC. Variable domain in full (rest from reference TRBV5-5 and TRBJ1-2): DAGVTQSPTHLIKTRGQQVTLRCSPISGHKSVSWYQQVLGQGPQFIFQYYEKEERGRGNFPDRFSARQFPNYSSELNVNALLLGDSALYLCASGQRDRANYGYTFGSGTRLTVV.

About this clonotype itself: A much larger clone differs from this one at a single base, so this may be a read error. The genes are TRBV12-3 or TRBV12-4 and TRBJ1-1; D ambiguous. The CDR3 loop spans 12 amino acids. CDR3 nucleotides: TGTGCCAGCAGTTTAGTTGACACTGGAGCTTTCTTT. Protein: CASSLVDTGAFF.

Many counts were recorded for this clonotype. The chain couples TRBV5-1 to TRBJ2-5; the match to TRBD2 covers 8 bases. Germline V gene sequence: CDR1 SGHRS, CDR2 YFSETQ. The J segment lost 7 bases and the V segment lost 4 bases, leaving 9 bases of the junction unmatched. This CDR3 has 14 amino acids. CDR3 sequence reads: CASSLERGQRTQYF. CDR3 nucleotides: TGCGCCAGCAGCCTTGAGCGGGGGCAGAGGACCCAGTACTTC.

The chain recombines TRBV7-3 with TRBJ1-1, with D uncertain. CDR1 and CDR2 (germline): SGHTA, FQGTGA. This CDR3 has 15 residues. The ends were cut back, 1 base at V and 3 bases at J, with 12 bases in the middle. In DNA, the CDR3 is TGTGCCAGCAGCTTAAATTCCGACGAGGACACTGAAGCTTTCTTT. Amino acid sequence: CASSLNSDEDTEAFF.

This clonotype was seen ten or more times. One junction end does not reproduce the germline sequence, and a read error may be involved. The chain couples TRBV3-1 to TRBJ1-5, with D hard to call. Germline V gives CDR1 LGHDT, CDR2 YNNKEL (reference sequence). The CDR3 runs to 13 residues. The CDR3 loop is CASSQGLGQPQHF. The CDR3 bases are TGCGCCAGCAGCCAAGGGTTGGGTCAGCCCCAGCATTTT.

CDR3 sequence reads: CASSGRDIYNYGYTF. The CDR3 region has the DNA TGTGCCAGCAGCGGCAGGGACATCTATAACTATGGCTACACCTTC. The rearrangement uses TRBV5-6 and TRBJ1-2, with D possibly being TRBD1 (6 bases). This CDR3 is 15 amino acids long. With 4 bases removed from V and 1 base from J, the gap between germline ends came to 14 bases. Per the germline V gene, CDR1 is SGHDT and CDR2 is YYEEEE.

There are many counts of this clonotype. J is TRBJ1-1 and V is TRBV12-3 or TRBV12-4; 9 bases align to TRBD1. There are 13 residues in the CDR3. V lost 5 bases, J lost 11 bases, and 9 bases stayed unmatched. The CDR3 nucleotides are TGTGCCAGCAGTCGGGACAGGGATAGACACGCTTTCTTT. Protein: CASSRDRDRHAFF.

In this sample, this clonotype turned up a few times. This chain uses TRBV3-1 with TRBJ2-7; weak D call: TRBD2 (7 bases). Germline values: CDR1 LGHDT, CDR2 YNNKEL (reference sequence). V shed 2 bases and J shed 0 bases, with 17 bases lying between them. This CDR3 has 17 amino acids. The CDR3 here is CASSQRRAGAYSYEQYF. The CDR3 nucleotides read TGTGCCAGCAGCCAAAGAAGGGCGGGGGCGTACTCCTACGAGCAGTACTTC.

The chain recombines TRBV20-1 with TRBJ1-5; D not resolved. The CDR3 is 14 residues long. Germline CDR1 and CDR2: DFQATT and SNEGSKA (reference sequence). V was trimmed by 1 base and J by 4 bases, leaving 11 bases between them. CDR3 region: CSARVGRVNQPQHF. Here the CDR3 DNA reads TGCAGTGCTAGAGTCGGTAGGGTTAATCAGCCCCAGCATTTT.

The chain carries TRBV5-5 and TRBJ2-5, with 13 bases aligning to TRBD2. V trimming: 5 bases; J trimming: 9 bases; junction bases outside the gene matches: 10. The CDR3 spans 15 residues. The germline V gene encodes CDR1 SGHKS and CDR2 YYEKEE (reference sequence). CDR3 sequence (DNA): TGTGCCAGCAGTTTGACTAGCGGGAGGTTGGAGGCCCAGTACTTC. This translates into CASSLTSGRLEAQYF.

CDR3 in amino acids: CSTRTGTFNTEAFF. The DNA of the CDR3 is TGCAGTACCCGGACAGGGACTTTTAACACTGAAGCTTTCTTT. The chain has TRBV20-1 and TRBJ1-1, with 8 bases aligning to TRBD1. This CDR3 has 14 residues. Germline V gene data show CDR1 as DFQATT and CDR2 as SNEGSKA (reference sequence). The ends lost 8 bases at V and 2 bases at J; junction bases unmatched: 10.

This clonotype has at least ten counts. One junction end disagrees with the germline gene, perhaps due to a read error. The J gene is TRBJ2-7, the V gene TRBV5-1; D might be TRBD2 (5 bases). The CDR3 runs 14 residues. The germline CDR1 and CDR2 sequences are SGHRS and YFSETQ. CDR3 in amino acids: CASSLALASYEQYF. CDR3 DNA sequence: TGTGCCAGCAGCTTAGCGCTAGCTAGCTACGAGCAGTACTTC.

This sequence joins TRBV25-1 and TRBJ1-5; no reliable D call. The CDR3 contains 18 residues. The germline V gene encodes CDR1 MGHDK and CDR2 SYGVNS. V lost 6 bases, J lost 4 bases, and 25 bases lay in between. DNA of the CDR3: TGTGCCAGCAGCGAGCACGGTTGGGCATTGAATCGAAATCAGCCCCAGCATTTT. Translating it yields CASSEHGWALNRNQPQHF.

The chain couples TRBV2 to TRBJ2-5; TRBD1 agrees at 10 bases. The CDR3 runs to 13 residues. From germline, CDR1 is SNHLY and CDR2 FYNNEI. Unmatched junction bases numbered 6, after V lost 3 bases and J lost 11 bases. The CDR3 spells CASSDMRQGAQYF. The CDR3 coding sequence is TGTGCCAGCAGTGACATGAGACAGGGGGCACAGTACTTC.

There are a few counts of this clonotype. The chain couples TRBV7-9 to TRBJ1-4; 7 bases agree with TRBD1. The length of the CDR3 is 15 residues. Germline assignment: CDR1 SEHNR and CDR2 FQNEAQ (reference sequence). Trimming removed 1 base from V and 10 bases from J; junction bases left unmatched: 9. The CDR3 sequence is CASSLGGTVPGKLFF. In nucleotides, the CDR3 is TGTGCCAGCAGCTTAGGAGGGACAGTCCCCGGAAAACTGTTTTTT.

In its sample, this clonotype was seen a few times. The chain employs TRBV25-1 and TRBJ1-6; maybe TRBD1 (5 bases). This CDR3 is 16 amino acids long. V lost 1 base and J 6 bases, leaving 13 bases between the germline ends. Germline-derived CDR1 and CDR2 are MGHDK and SYGVNS. Written as DNA, the CDR3 is TGTGCCAGCAGTGAATCGGCCACCCAGGGTAATTCACCCCTCCACTTT. Protein product: CASSESATQGNSPLHF.

The rearrangement links TRBV20-1 to TRBJ2-3; 8 nucleotides line up with TRBD2. Germline V lookup: CDR1 DFQATT, CDR2 SNEGSKA (reference sequence). CDR3 length: 15 residues. V was pared by 6 bases and J by 3 bases, with 11 bases of the junction left unmatched. CDR3: CSATQSGSRTDTQYF. DNA of the CDR3: TGCAGTGCAACCCAGAGCGGGAGTCGGACAGATACGCAGTATTTT.

J is TRBJ2-5 and V is TRBV10-3; 8 bases line up with TRBD2. Germline V CDR1 and CDR2: ENHRY, SYGVKD. J lost 5 bases, V lost 4 bases, and 6 bases had no gene match. The length of the CDR3 is 14 residues. The CDR3 reads CAISAGGRQETQYF. The CDR3 DNA reads TGTGCCATCAGTGCTGGCGGGAGGCAGGAGACCCAGTACTTC.

This sequence joins TRBV11-2 and TRBJ2-7, with unresolved D. The CDR3 sequence is 13 residues long. Trimming took off 5 bases at V and 2 bases at J, with 10 bases between the two ends. Germline assignment: CDR1 SGHAT and CDR2 FQNNGV. The CDR3 coding sequence is TGTGCCAGCAGCCTCCCCGATCCCTACGAGCAGTACTTC. Amino acids: CASSLPDPYEQYF. The complete variable domain, with remaining parts taken from reference TRBV11-2 and TRBJ2-7, reads EAGVAQSPRYKIIEKRQSVAFWCNPISGHATLYWYQQILGQGPKLLIQFQNNGVVDDSQLPKDRFSAERLKGVDSTLKIQPAKLEDSAVYLCASSLPDPYEQYFGPGTRLTVT.

The CDR3 loop reads CASSRSRAENEQFF. The CDR3 nucleotides read TGTGCCAGCAGCCGCTCACGGGCCGAGAATGAGCAGTTCTTC. The V call is TRBV6-2 or TRBV6-3, the J call TRBJ2-1, with D hard to call. The CDR3 sequence is 14 residues long. Trimming took 6 bases from V and 7 from J, leaving 16 bases between them. Germline values: CDR1 MNHEY, CDR2 SVGEGT.

This sequence joins TRBV7-6 and TRBJ1-1; unclear D gene. The germline V gene encodes CDR1 SGHVS and CDR2 FNYEAQ. This CDR3 is built from 15 residues. The V end lost 1 base, the J end lost 2 bases, and 11 bases lay between the germline ends. The CDR3 nucleotides are TGTGCCAGCAGCTTAGAGGCAGCTTCTAACACTGAAGCTTTCTTT. It is translated as CASSLEAASNTEAFF.

This clonotype appeared a few times. The chain combines TRBV5-6 with TRBJ2-3, with 7 nucleotides matching TRBD1. The J segment lost 3 bases and the V segment lost 5 bases, leaving 6 bases of the junction unmatched. This CDR3 spans 14 amino acids. Germline assignment: CDR1 SGHDT and CDR2 YYEEEE. DNA of the CDR3: TGTGCCAGCAGGTTCTTCAGGGGGACAGATACGCAGTATTTT. It is translated as CASRFFRGTDTQYF.

V is TRBV20-1 and J is TRBJ2-3, with 8 bases identical to TRBD2. With V trimmed by 6 bases and J by 2 bases, 13 bases remained unmatched. The CDR3 covers 16 residues. The germline gives CDR1 DFQATT, CDR2 SNEGSKA (reference sequence). CDR3 loop: CSAQNGRAIVTDTQYF. The CDR3 DNA sequence: TGCAGTGCCCAAAACGGGAGGGCCATCGTCACAGATACGCAGTATTTT.

This clonotype showed up many times. The chain carries TRBV6-2 or TRBV6-3 and TRBJ2-3; 7 bases fit TRBD2. CDR3 length: 17 residues. Unmatched junction bases numbered 11, after V lost 2 bases and J lost 3 bases. The germline gives CDR1 MNHEY, CDR2 SVGEGT. For the CDR3, the DNA is TGTGCCAGCAGTTACCATGGTCTTGCGGGAGCAACAGATACGCAGTATTTT. Its protein product is CASSYHGLAGATDTQYF.

The chain joins TRBV6-4 to TRBJ2-3, with 11 bases lining up with TRBD1. The CDR3 has 14 residues. Losses at the gene ends were 4 bases for V and 7 bases for J; bases not matched to a gene: 4. Germline lookup yields CDR1 MRHNA and CDR2 SNTAGT. Written as DNA, the CDR3 is TGTGCCAGCAGTGCAGGGACAGGGGGAAATACGCAGTATTTT. Its protein product is CASSAGTGGNTQYF.

This sequence joins TRBV5-1 and TRBJ2-7, with 11 bases aligning to TRBD1. The CDR3 loop spans 13 amino acids. V lost 4 bases, J lost 6 bases, and 3 bases stayed unmatched. Germline CDR1 reads SGHRS; CDR2 reads YFSETQ. CDR3 amino acids: CASSVGTGGEQYF. In DNA form, the CDR3 reads TGCGCCAGCAGCGTCGGGACAGGGGGCGAGCAGTACTTC.